The entry below describes one T cell receptor beta chain. Its antigen is unknown. The sample is drawn from a study of glioma-infiltrating T cells after dendritic cell vaccination. Turning to the study itself: Dendritic cell vaccine was injected intradermally three times, biweekly.

General study results and limits: The cohort had few patients with full blood and tumor sets.

Produced via immunoSEQ multiplex PCR; TCRdb's table is partial and in-frame only. The sample holds more than 60,000 clones, 75% to 90% seen once. V lost 0 bases to trimming and J lost 6 bases, with 5 bases between them. The germline V gene has CDR1 SGHAT and CDR2 FQNNGV. This CDR3 spans 12 amino acids. The sequence was obtained from a human donor with glioblastoma. The chain couples TRBV11-2 to TRBJ1-2; D ambiguous. Sequencing was performed on blood, taken before dendritic cell vaccination. The CDR3 DNA follows: TGTGCCAGCAGCTTAGATCATGATGGCTACACCTTC. It encodes CASSLDHDGYTF.